This T cell receptor (beta chain) was captured by sequencing in a study of T cell responses to AZD1222 COVID-19 vaccine. CDR3 size: 15 residues. The germline gives CDR1 SEHNR, CDR2 FQNEAQ (reference sequence). V dropped 5 bases and J dropped 5; count of bases not matched to a gene: 6. The protocol was immunoSEQ multiplex PCR, while the TCRdb copy is restricted to in-frame clones and leaves out a portion. The sample lists roughly 80,000 clones, 70% to 90% occurring once. Details on this clone: Its antigen is undetermined.

Study results and limitations: Spike-specific TCR breadth and depth rose after two AZD1222 doses. CD4 TCRs linked to vaccination spanned spike, dominating at 160-218 and 743-854. There were mostly white British donors and more females than males, and clonal diversity was possibly underestimated. The reported proportion of spike-specific TCRs targeting unmutated variant regions was nearly half.

The chain uses TRBV7-9 and TRBJ2-3; 11 bases are a match to TRBD1. The sequencing here drew on peripheral blood, taken on day 0 of MenACWY control vaccination. The receptor's source is an adult in good health. The chain's CDR3 is CASSRPDRGQDTQYF. CDR3 nucleotides: TGTGCCAGCAGCCGACCGGACAGGGGGCAAGATACGCAGTATTTT.